This TCR beta chain appears in the sequencing data of a study of blood T cell repertoires in COVID-19. Study in general: Specimens from acute and convalescent COVID-19 originated in the United States, Italy and Spain.

Patients of the Seattle cohort, enrolled during active infection, were followed longitudinally. Authors' methods: Amplifying reference gene primers gave estimates of nucleated cell counts. Sequencing was performed with immunoSEQ multiplex PCR; in TCRdb, only in-frame clones are kept and a portion is missing. V, J and clone size were drawn from that table, and D and trimming were deduced from the DNA. The repertoire holds 210,000 or so clones, with about four fifths as singletons. This clone was detected only once. This receptor was identified in a woman of 80 years or more with COVID-19, enrolled during active disease. Sequenced: peripheral blood.

The CDR3 loop is CASSKGLAGGQETQYF. CDR3 in DNA: TGTGCCAGCAGTAAAGGACTAGCGGGGGGGCAAGAGACCCAGTACTTC. The chain links TRBV6-1 to TRBJ2-5, with 15 positions matching TRBD2. This CDR3 is built from 16 residues. In germline, CDR1 is MNHNS, CDR2 SASEGT. V lost 5 bases to trimming and J lost 2 bases; unmatched junction nucleotides: 3.